This entry is about one T cell receptor beta chain. Its antigen is unidentified. Researchers ran the PCR with 60 Vbeta and 13 Jbeta primers. Generated by immunoSEQ multiplex PCR, the TCRdb table keeps only in-frame clones and is missing some. This table holds about 130,000 clones, 80% found once. Trimming pared 8 bases from V and 8 bases from J, leaving 13 bases between. The CDR3 consists of 12 residues. Germline values: CDR1 SEHNR, CDR2 FQNEAQ (reference sequence). This sample was included in a study of cytomegalovirus exposure and HLA in healthy donors. Study findings and constraints: Altogether, 150 or so TCR beta chains were recorded as cytomegalovirus-associated.

The chain joins TRBV7-9 to TRBJ1-5; TRBD1 is a possible D gene (5 bases). This clonotype was sampled from a man younger than 40 in good health and CMV-seronegative. The source material was PBMCs. The CDR3 reads CASGRGPEPQHF. CDR3 DNA: TGTGCCAGCGGTAGGGGCCCAGAGCCCCAGCATTTT.